These 20 T cell receptor beta chains came from one sample sequenced in a study of blood T cell repertoires in COVID-19 (TCRdb year 2020). The library relied on the immunoSEQ multiplex PCR assay. TCRdb retrieved this table from immuneACCESS and kept in-frame rearrangements only. Not all clones are present; in checked studies, unresolved V genes account for under half, and no reason is known for the remainder. This sample comprises about 300,000 clones, about 81% of them detected only once. Together, the top ten hold roughly 1.6% of the sample. The sample was peripheral blood. The source of these receptors is a human donor with COVID-19, enrolled during active disease. The donor label of this sample is uncertain.

The V gene is TRBV3-1 (or the pseudogene TRBV3-2), the J gene TRBJ2-7, with unresolved D. V lost 1 base, J lost 1 base, and 11 bases lay in between. Germline V CDR1 and CDR2: LGHDT, YNNKEL (reference sequence). This CDR3 is 15 amino acids long. The chain's CDR3 is CASSQVSVASYEQYF. CDR3 nucleotides: TGTGCCAGCAGCCAAGTCTCCGTTGCGTCCTACGAGCAGTACTTC.

As regards this clone: At one end, the junction sequence differs from germline, possibly due to a read error. This rearrangement joins TRBV7-7 to TRBJ2-5; 12 bases agree with TRBD1. CDR1 and CDR2 from the germline V gene are SSHAT and FNYEAQ (reference sequence). The CDR3 is 15 residues long. The CDR3 nucleotides are TGTGCTAGCAGCGGTGGGACAGGGGGCGGAGAGACCCAGTACTTC. Translating it yields CASSGGTGGGETQYF.

The chain links TRBV28 to TRBJ2-3; tentative D call: TRBD2 (5 bases). CDR1 and CDR2 from the germline V gene are MDHEN and SYDVKM. Trimming pared 6 bases from V and 3 bases from J, leaving 10 bases between. This CDR3 has 13 residues. The CDR3 region has the DNA TGTGCCAGCAGGAGCCCGGGGACAGATACGCAGTATTTT. This gives the protein CASRSPGTDTQYF.

In nucleotides, the CDR3 is TGTGCCAGCAGCTTATTTGCTGCAGCGAACACCGGGGAGCTGTTTTTT. It specifies CASSLFAAANTGELFF. The chain has TRBV7-2 and TRBJ2-2; D not certain. V was cut by 2 bases and J by 0 bases, with 10 bases left in between. This CDR3 has 16 amino acids. Germline loops: CDR1 SGHTA, CDR2 FQGNSA. Filled out from reference TRBV7-2 and TRBJ2-2, the complete variable domain reads GAGVSQSPSNKVTEKGKDVELRCDPISGHTALYWYRQSLGQGLEFLIYFQGNSAPDKSGLPSDRFSAERTGGSVSTLTIQRTQQEDSAVYLCASSLFAAANTGELFFGEGSRLTVL.

The chain couples TRBV25-1 to TRBJ1-4, with TRBD1 as a possible D gene (6 bases). Trimming cost V 4 bases and J 8 bases, with 14 bases left between them. CDR3 length: 14 amino acids. Germline CDR1 and CDR2: MGHDK and SYGVNS. CDR3 sequence (DNA): TGTGCCAGCAGTGCCTCAGGGGAGTGGGAAAAACTGTTTTTT. Translating gives CASSASGEWEKLFF.

This clone occurred once. The J gene is TRBJ1-6, the V gene TRBV6-5, with 8 nucleotides matching TRBD1. Per the germline V gene, CDR1 is MNHEY and CDR2 is SVGAGI. The CDR3 spans 15 residues. V dropped 4 bases and J dropped 6; count of bases not matched to a gene: 5. The CDR3 protein is CASSSRTGSNSPLHF. DNA of the CDR3: TGTGCCAGCAGTTCTCGGACAGGGAGTAATTCACCCCTCCACTTT.

V is TRBV7-3 and J is TRBJ2-3; 12 bases agree with TRBD2. CDR3 length: 20 residues. CDR1 and CDR2 from the germline V gene are SGHTA and FQGTGA. With 7 bases clipped from V and 6 bases from J, the junction kept 23 bases outside the gene matches. The CDR3 DNA is TGTGCCAGCACCCCCGCGACTAGCGGGAGTATGTTGGCCCCTCTTGATACGCAGTATTTT. The encoded protein is CASTPATSGSMLAPLDTQYF.

This clone was detected only a few times. V is TRBV5-4 and J is TRBJ1-2; 7 bases align to TRBD1. The V gene end was trimmed by 6 bases and the J gene end by 6 bases; junction bases not matched to a gene: 8. The CDR3 contains 13 residues. Looked up from germline, CDR1 is SGHNT and CDR2 is YYREEE (reference sequence). CDR3: CASTLDRVDGYTF. In DNA, the CDR3 is TGTGCCAGCACCCTCGACAGGGTCGATGGCTACACCTTC.

The chain carries TRBV7-9 and TRBJ2-1; 9 bases align to TRBD2. The CDR3 covers 15 residues. V lost 5 bases, J lost 6 bases, and 8 bases stayed unmatched. Germline V lookup: CDR1 SEHNR, CDR2 FQNEAQ (reference sequence). The CDR3 is CASSNFGSGSNEQFF. The CDR3 DNA reads TGTGCCAGCAGCAACTTCGGTAGCGGGAGCAATGAGCAGTTCTTC.

The genes are TRBV5-1 and TRBJ2-7, with TRBD1 matching over 9 bases. Germline-derived CDR1 and CDR2 are SGHRS and YFSETQ. Unmatched junction bases numbered 8, after V lost 4 bases and J lost 3 bases. The CDR3 sequence is 15 residues long. This chain's CDR3 is CASSLPGTGIYEQYF. The CDR3 DNA is TGCGCCAGCAGCCTTCCCGGGACAGGGATCTACGAGCAGTACTTC.

This chain connects TRBV6-5 to TRBJ1-6; weak D call: TRBD1 (5 bases). The CDR3 totals 15 residues. V lost 0 bases and J 6 bases, leaving 9 bases between the germline ends. CDR1 MNHEY and CDR2 SVGAGI come from the germline V gene. CDR3 nucleotides: TGTGCCAGCAGTTACTCGCTACAGGCTAATTCACCCCTCCACTTT. Protein: CASSYSLQANSPLHF.

The chain carries TRBV5-1 and TRBJ2-3; D might be TRBD2 (5 bases). V shed 1 base and J shed 1 base, with 7 bases lying between them. Germline CDR1 is SGHRS and CDR2 is YFSETQ. This CDR3 has 14 amino acids. CDR3 DNA sequence: TGCGCCAGCAGCTTGAATAGCGGCACAGATACGCAGTATTTT. It specifies CASSLNSGTDTQYF.

The chain is built from TRBV15 and TRBJ2-1, with 7 nucleotides matching TRBD1. Trimming took 3 bases from V and 5 from J; bases not matched to a gene: 7. This CDR3 is built from 15 residues. Germline CDR1 reads LNHNV; CDR2 reads YYDKDF (reference sequence). Here the CDR3 reads CATSSWGTANNEQFF. The CDR3 coding sequence is TGTGCCACCAGCAGTTGGGGGACAGCGAACAATGAGCAGTTCTTC. Supplemented by reference TRBV15 and TRBJ2-1, the full variable domain reads DAMVIQNPRYQVTQFGKPVTLSCSQTLNHNVMYWYQQKSSQAPKLLFHYYDKDFNNEADTPDNFQSRRPNTSFCFLDIRSPGLGDTAMYLCATSSWGTANNEQFFGPGTRLTVL.

The rearrangement links TRBV19 to TRBJ1-5; TRBD1 is a possible D gene (5 bases). Germline V CDR1 and CDR2: LNHDA, SQIVND (reference sequence). This CDR3 contains 16 residues. Trimming removed 5 bases at V and 7 bases at J, with 21 bases between. As DNA, the CDR3 is TGTGCCAGTAGTCTCAACCCGACAGTAAGTGGCCAGCCCCAGCATTTT. Translated: CASSLNPTVSGQPQHF.

The rearrangement links TRBV15 to TRBJ1-6, with 9 bases identical to TRBD1. This CDR3 contains 16 residues. Germline CDR1 and CDR2: LNHNV and YYDKDF (reference sequence). V shed 0 bases and J 9 bases; nucleotides not matched to a gene: 6. DNA of the CDR3: TGTGCCACCAGCAGAGATCCGGGACAGGGTGCTTCACCCCTCCACTTT. This codes for CATSRDPGQGASPLHF.

The rearrangement joins TRBV10-1 to TRBJ2-2; D might be TRBD2 (5 bases). CDR1 and CDR2 (germline): WNHNN, SYGVQD (reference sequence). The CDR3 extends over 13 amino acids. Trimming cost V 6 bases and J 6 bases, with 11 bases left between them. CDR3 protein: CASSVTGAGELFF. CDR3 sequence (DNA): TGCGCCAGCAGCGTTACCGGGGCCGGGGAGCTGTTTTTT.

This clone was counted a few times. The V gene is TRBV2, the J gene TRBJ1-5; D not resolved. The germline V gene encodes CDR1 SNHLY and CDR2 FYNNEI. This CDR3 region has 13 residues. Deletions cut 3 bases from V and 5 bases from J, with 8 bases between. As DNA, the CDR3 is TGTGCCAGCAGTGAGCAGGTGGATCAGCCCCAGCATTTT. Protein sequence: CASSEQVDQPQHF.

On this clone: The same CDR3 is also encoded by other DNA sequences in this sample. The chain employs TRBV19 and TRBJ2-1, with 7 bases identical to TRBD2. Looked up from germline, CDR1 is LNHDA and CDR2 is SQIVND (reference sequence). The V and J ends lost 3 bases and 3 bases, in that order; junction bases with no gene match: 5. The CDR3 spans 15 residues. The CDR3 DNA reads TGTGCCAGTAGTATTGGGAGGGGAAGCTACAATGAGCAGTTCTTC. Translated: CASSIGRGSYNEQFF.

This clone appeared a single time. The chain carries TRBV19 and TRBJ2-3; 10 nucleotides match TRBD2. CDR1 is LNHDA and CDR2 is SQIVND in the germline V gene (reference sequence). The CDR3 contains 15 residues. The J segment lost 3 bases and the V segment lost 6 bases, leaving 6 bases of the junction unmatched. CDR3 nucleotides: TGTGCCAGTAGGACTTTAGCGGGGGGTACAGATACGCAGTATTTT. Translating it yields CASRTLAGGTDTQYF.

This chain joins TRBV9 and TRBJ1-1, with D maybe TRBD1 (6 bases). Germline values: CDR1 SGDLS, CDR2 YYNGEE. V was clipped by 4 bases and J by 10 bases, with 20 bases between them. The CDR3 is 14 residues long. The CDR3 region is CASSSPYAQGRAFF. The CDR3 DNA sequence: TGTGCCAGCAGCTCACCCTATGCACAGGGACGAGCTTTCTTT.